The T cell receptor (beta chain) described here comes from a study of blood T cell repertoires in COVID-19. This CDR3 region has 14 residues. Germline V CDR1 and CDR2: SQVTM, ANQGSEA. V was clipped by 6 bases and J by 6 bases; unmatched bases: 9. The study recruited people aged roughly 18 to 95 years across approximately 24 US areas. Researchers sorted participants into cohorts using their self-reported clinical history. Recovery meant two consecutive negative NP/OP PCR tests, professional clearance, or resolved symptoms. Methods used by the authors: Estimates of nucleated cell counts were drawn from the amplification of reference gene primers. The repertoire was sequenced with immunoSEQ multiplex PCR; TCRdb's copy has only in-frame clones and lacks some. V, J and clone size were drawn from that table, and D and trimming were deduced from the DNA. The repertoire has fewer than 20,000 clones, approximately 88% of them found once; the top ten carry 5%.

V and J are TRBV29-1 and TRBJ2-7; TRBD1 matches at 12 bases. The sequenced sample consisted of PBMCs or T cells enriched from blood (not recorded which). This TCR derives from a woman under 40 who had recovered from COVID-19. The CDR3, as DNA: TGCAGCGTGGGGACAGGGGGCGGTCTAGCCGAGCAGTACTTC. Translated, it gives CSVGTGGGLAEQYF.